This T cell receptor (beta chain) was sequenced in a study of PD-1 blockade in classical Hodgkin lymphoma. Study background: Treatment was intravenous nivolumab, 3 mg/kg every 2 weeks, until progression. Study-wide points: Newly diagnosed patients had baseline TCR diversity that was reportedly lower than that of healthy donors. Whatever underlies the repertoire differences (possibly disease activity or prior therapy) remains undefined.

TCRdb keeps only in-frame clones here, not all; method: immunoSEQ multiplex PCR. The data hold under 30,000 clones, with roughly 70% observed a single time. The CDR3 runs to 14 residues. The V gene end was trimmed by 2 bases and the J gene end by 3 bases; junction bases not matched to a gene: 3. Germline lookup yields CDR1 SQVTM and CDR2 ANQGSEA. This clone has more than one count but fewer than ten. Its target is unknown. Brentuximab vedotin exposure varied, and every patient relapsed after autologous stem cell transplantation. This chain connects TRBV29-1 to TRBJ2-7; 11 nucleotides agree with TRBD1. Sequencing used peripheral blood mononuclear cells (PBMCs), obtained at baseline. The source of this sequence is a human donor with classical Hodgkin lymphoma. DNA of the CDR3: TGCAGCGTTGAATCGGGGACAGGGGGCTACGAGCAGTACTTC. It specifies CSVESGTGGYEQYF.